The 11 T cell receptor beta chains reported below all come from one sample, sequenced in a study of Ad26.COV2.S vaccination and SARS-CoV-2 variants. Generated by immunoSEQ multiplex PCR, the TCRdb table keeps only in-frame clones and is missing some. The sample has fewer than 500,000 clones, 80% to 95% seen once. Treatment specified: some 20 received Ad26.COV2.S at low or high dose, single or two shots; several received placebo; per-sample allocation not given. Sampling happened 63 days after the first vaccine or placebo injection. This material consisted of peripheral blood, taken in a trial of Ad26.COV2.S vaccine versus placebo. Every receptor here comes from a person between 18 and 59 years old who received the Ad26.COV2.S COVID-19 vaccine or a placebo.

J is TRBJ2-5 and V is TRBV5-4; the match to TRBD1 covers 10 bases. V was clipped by 3 bases and J by 5 bases; unmatched bases: 1. Germline V gene lookup returns CDR1 SGHNT and CDR2 YYREEE (reference sequence). The CDR3 covers 13 residues. CDR3 in amino acids: CASSWGQGETQYF. Written as DNA, the CDR3 is TGTGCCAGCAGCTGGGGACAGGGGGAGACCCAGTACTTC.

The chain combines TRBV18 with TRBJ2-5; TRBD2 matches 14 bases. V dropped 3 bases and J dropped 2; count of bases not matched to a gene: 11. Germline assignment: CDR1 KGHSH and CDR2 LQKENI. This CDR3 has 19 residues. This CDR3 reads CASSPFGTSGRLGQETQYF. Here the CDR3 DNA reads TGTGCCAGCTCACCGTTTGGGACTAGCGGGAGACTAGGGCAAGAGACCCAGTACTTC.

The chain carries TRBV7-8 and TRBJ2-3; 8 bases map to TRBD2. The CDR3 has 15 amino acids. Germline CDR1 is SGHVS and CDR2 is FQNEAQ. V dropped 5 bases and J dropped 0; count of bases not matched to a gene: 4. The CDR3 protein is CASSDTSGSTDTQYF. Here the CDR3 DNA reads TGTGCCAGCAGCGACACTAGCGGCAGCACAGATACGCAGTATTTT. The whole variable domain, filled in from reference TRBV7-8 and TRBJ2-3, reads GAGVSQSPRYKVAKRGQDVALRCDPISGHVSLFWYQQALGQGPEFLTYFQNEAQLDKSGLPSDRFFAERPEGSVSTLKIQRTQQEDSAVYLCASSDTSGSTDTQYFGPGTRLTVL.

The rearrangement joins TRBV7-5 to TRBJ2-4; the table gives TRBD1 as D, unverified against the DNA. TRBV7-5 is a documented pseudogene. This CDR3 is 18 amino acids long. DNA of the CDR3: TGTGCCAGAACCTTGGGACAGCGAATAGCCTTTCCCAAAAACATTCAGTACTTC. Its translation is CARTLGQRIAFPKNIQYF.

The rearrangement links TRBV10-3 to TRBJ2-7, with 8 nucleotides matching TRBD2. V lost 10 bases, J lost 6 bases, and 5 bases stayed unmatched. CDR1 is ENHRY and CDR2 is SYGVKD in the germline V gene. The CDR3 totals 11 residues. CDR3 sequence: CATGTRREQYF. In DNA, the CDR3 is TGTGCCACGGGGACTAGACGCGAGCAGTACTTC.

V and J are TRBV2 and TRBJ2-7, with 10 bases fitting TRBD2. V lost 7 bases and J lost 4; bases outside the gene matches: 10. The germline V gene encodes CDR1 SNHLY and CDR2 FYNNEI. This CDR3 has 15 residues. In DNA, the CDR3 is TGTGCCAGCACCCGAGTGGTAGCGGGGGGTTACGAGCAGTACTTC. Amino acid sequence: CASTRVVAGGYEQYF.

The chain uses TRBV30 and TRBJ1-4; TRBD1 matches 7 bases. Germline V gene sequence: CDR1 GTSNPN, CDR2 SVGIG (reference sequence). The CDR3 spans 14 residues. With V trimmed by 5 bases and J by 4 bases, 7 bases remained unmatched. The CDR3 protein is CAWGVGQSNEKLFF. The CDR3 DNA reads TGTGCCTGGGGGGTGGGACAGAGTAATGAAAAACTGTTTTTT.

J is TRBJ2-1 and V is TRBV30; tentatively, D is TRBD1 or TRBD2 (5 bases each). CDR1 and CDR2 from the germline V gene are GTSNPN and SVGIG (reference sequence). This CDR3 spans 17 amino acids. V was clipped by 0 bases and J by 4 bases, with 19 bases between them. In nucleotides, the CDR3 is TGTGCCTGGAGTGTACGGTGGGGCCAGAGGGTATACAATGAGCAGTTCTTC. It codes for CAWSVRWGQRVYNEQFF.

This clone was counted a single time. The chain couples TRBV4-1 to TRBJ2-7, with TRBD2 as a possible D gene (6 bases). This CDR3 region has 15 residues. Trimming removed 0 bases from V and 0 bases from J, with 9 bases in between. Germline V gives CDR1 MGHRA, CDR2 YSYEKL. The CDR3 nucleotides are TGCGCCAGCAGCCAAGAGGGGGGTGCCTCCTACGAGCAGTACTTC. It translates to CASSQEGGASYEQYF.

The chain combines TRBV4-3 with TRBJ1-5, with a possible D match to TRBD1 (5 bases). This CDR3 is built from 14 residues. Germline V gives CDR1 LGHNA, CDR2 YSLEER. Trimming stripped 0 bases from V and 4 bases from J, with 7 bases between. CDR3 coding DNA: TGCGCCAGCAGCCAAGAACGGGGGAATCAGCCCCAGCATTTT. Amino acids: CASSQERGNQPQHF.

This chain joins TRBV28 and TRBJ2-3; D unclear. This CDR3 is 13 amino acids long. Germline V gene data show CDR1 as MDHEN and CDR2 as SYDVKM. Deletions cut 4 bases from V and 4 bases from J, with 9 bases between. CDR3 loop: CASSSGTADTQYF. CDR3 bases: TGTGCCAGCAGTTCAGGAACGGCAGATACGCAGTATTTT.